Listed below are T cell receptor beta chains from one sample, sequenced in a study of cytomegalovirus exposure and HLA in healthy donors. The method was immunoSEQ multiplex PCR; TCRdb's version includes in-frame clones alone and lacks a portion of them. The table shows 200,000 to 250,000 clones, with roughly 80% occurring only once. Sequencing was performed on PBMCs. These TCRs come from a male donor in good health and CMV-seronegative. CDR3s include the opening cysteine and the closing phenylalanine or tryptophan. D genes are given only for firm matches. Size is stated for part of the rows, as once, few or many counts, or as a class when the clone is expanded.

>TRBV28|NA|TRBD1|TRBJ1-2
TGTGCCAGCAGTTTAACAGGGGAAGGCTACACCTTC
CASSLTGEGYTF
>TRBV29-1|NA|NA|TRBJ2-3
TGCAGCGTTGGCACTAGCCTAGATACGCAGTATTTT
CSVGTSLDTQYF
>TRBV13|NA|TRBD1|TRBJ2-1
TGTGCCAGCAGTGGGATAGACAGGGGGCAGTCCTACAATGAGCAGTTCTTC
CASSGIDRGQSYNEQFF
>TRBV19|NA|TRBD2|TRBJ2-7
TGTGCCAGTAGTACCGGCGGGAGGTTCCACGAGCAGTACTTC
CASSTGGRFHEQYF
>TRBV7-2|NA|NA|TRBJ2-7
TGTGCCAGCAGCATCCGGGGTCCTAGGTACGAGCAGTACTTC
CASSIRGPRYEQYF
>TRBV5-6|NA|NA|TRBJ2-3
TGTGCCAGCAGTATTACAGATACGCAGTATTTT
CASSITDTQYF
>TRBV10-2|NA|TRBD1|TRBJ1-2
TGCGCCAGCACCAACTCGAGGACAGGGGCCTATGGCTACACCTTC
CASTNSRTGAYGYTF
>TRBV29-1|NA|TRBD2|TRBJ2-7
TGCAGCGTATATTTAGCGGGAGGCAACTACGAGCAGTACTTC
CSVYLAGGNYEQYF
>TRBV4-1|NA|NA|TRBJ1-1
TGCGCCAGCAGCCTGCATGGGGGCTCCATGAACACTGAAGCTTTCTTT
CASSLHGGSMNTEAFF
>TRBV7-8|NA|NA|TRBJ1-2
TGTGCCAGCAGCTTAGGAGGGGAGGGCGGCTACACCTTC
CASSLGGEGGYTF
>TRBV5-1|NA|NA|TRBJ1-5
TGCGCCAGCCCAAATCAGCCCCAGCATTTT
CASPNQPQHF
>TRBV25-1|NA|NA|TRBJ1-5
TGTGCCAGCAGTGATCAACAGGGAACTAGCAATCAGCCCCAGCATTTT
CASSDQQGTSNQPQHF
>TRBV18|NA|TRBD1|TRBJ1-2
TGTGCCAGCTCACCGACCGGGACAGGGAACTATGGCTACACCTTC
CASSPTGTGNYGYTF
>TRBV5-1|NA|NA|TRBJ1-3
TGCGCCAGCAGCTTGGGGGCTCACAGGACAAGCTCTGGAAACACCATATATTTT
CASSLGAHRTSSGNTIYF
>TRBV28|NA|TRBD1|TRBJ2-1
TGTGCCTTACAGGGGGGCCCCTACAATGAGCAGTTCTTC
CALQGGPYNEQFF
>TRBV19|NA|TRBD1|TRBJ1-2
TGTGCCAGTGATTCGGGACAGGGGCCCTATGGCTACACCTTC
CASDSGQGPYGYTF
>TRBV6-6|NA|NA|TRBJ2-1
TGTGCCAGCAACCTGGAGAGACGCAATGAGCAGTTCTTC
CASNLERRNEQFF
>TRBV9|NA|TRBD2|TRBJ2-5
TGTGCCAGCAGCTCAGTAGCGGGACTGGTAGGGACCCAGTACTTC
CASSSVAGLVGTQYF
>TRBV5-1|NA|TRBD1|TRBJ2-7
TGCGCCAGCAGCTTGCATCAGGGGGATACCTACGAGCAGTACTTC
CASSLHQGDTYEQYF
>TRBV29-1|NA|NA|TRBJ2-2
TGCAGCGTTCGTCAGGAAGGCACCGGGGAGCTGTTTTTT
CSVRQEGTGELFF
>TRBV5-4|once|NA|TRBJ1-2
TGTGCCAGCAGCTTGGCCTTAGGGAGATACTATGGCTACACCTTC
CASSLALGRYYGYTF
>TRBV10-1|NA|NA|TRBJ2-1
TGCGCCAGCAGTACAACCGGGACCGGGGGCAATGAGCAGTTCTTC
CASSTTGTGGNEQFF
>TRBV4-2|NA|NA|TRBJ2-7
TGTGCCAGCAGCCAAGAGGGGCGGGACCCCTACGAGCAGTACTTC
CASSQEGRDPYEQYF
>TRBV5-1|NA|NA|TRBJ2-7
TGCGCCAGCAGCCCGGCCCCCTCGCGGTACGAGCAGTACTTC
CASSPAPSRYEQYF
>TRBV2|NA|TRBD1|TRBJ2-7
TGTGCCAGCACTCGGACAGGGATCTCCTACGAGCAGTACTTC
CASTRTGISYEQYF
>TRBV6-1|NA|NA|TRBJ1-5
TGTGCCAGCAGTGAAAGAAACGCGGGAGATCAGCCCCAGCATTTT
CASSERNAGDQPQHF
>TRBV19|NA|NA|TRBJ1-5
TGTGCCAGTAAATCAGGGGTGCGTAATCAGCCCCAGCATTTT
CASKSGVRNQPQHF
>TRBV7-3|NA|TRBD1|TRBJ2-6
TGTGCCAGCAGCTTGGATGAGACAGGGGTCTCTGGGGCCAACGTCCTGACTTTC
CASSLDETGVSGANVLTF
>TRBV6-6|NA|NA|TRBJ1-2
TGTGCCAGCAGTTACTCTCAGGGCACGTATGGCTACACCTTC
CASSYSQGTYGYTF
>TRBV30|NA|NA|TRBJ2-5
TGTGCCTGGGTGCCGTGGGGACTGCCTTCAGAGACCCAGTACTTC
CAWVPWGLPSETQYF
>TRBV9|once|NA|TRBJ2-2
TGTGCCAGCTCAGGGTGGTTTTTTCCCGGGGAGCTGTTTTTT
CASSGWFFPGELFF
>TRBV12-2|once|NA|TRBJ2-7
TGTGCAAGTCGCTTCCCTATACCCGACAGCTACGAGCAGTACTTC
CASRFPIPDSYEQYF
>TRBV5-1|once|NA|TRBJ1-1
TGCGCCAGCAGCTTGGCGGGTGAAGCTTTCTTT
CASSLAGEAFF
>TRBV7-3|NA|NA|TRBJ2-7
TGTGCCAGCAGCTCAACTTGGTCGGACGAGCAGTACTTC
CASSSTWSDEQYF
>TRBV7-6|few|NA|TRBJ2-3
TGTGCCAGCAGCTTACGTAGAGCACCCAGCACAGATACGCAGTATTTT
CASSLRRAPSTDTQYF
>TRBV7-9|NA|TRBD2|TRBJ2-3
TGTGCCAGCAGCCTCGGACTAGCGGGACTCCTAGATACGCAGTATTTT
CASSLGLAGLLDTQYF
>TRBV18|NA|NA|TRBJ2-5
TGTGCCAGCTCACCATGGGGCCAGGGCTTGTGGCAAGAGACCCAGTACTTC
CASSPWGQGLWQETQYF
>TRBV2|NA|NA|TRBJ1-1
TGTGCCAGCAGTGCATACGCGGAAGCTTTCTTT
CASSAYAEAFF
>TRBV29-1|NA|NA|TRBJ2-7
TGCAGCGTTGGCGGTGCAGGGGATAACTACGAGCAGTACTTC
CSVGGAGDNYEQYF
>TRBV4-1|NA|NA|TRBJ2-7
TGCGCCAGCAGCGCCTTGGGGGGGGGCCGCTCCTACGAGCAGTACTTC
CASSALGGGRSYEQYF
>TRBV2|few|NA|TRBJ2-5
TGTGCCAGCAGGCGAACGGAGTTGGTACGAGAGACCCAGTACTTC
CASRRTELVRETQYF
>TRBV19|NA|NA|TRBJ1-1
TGTGCCAGTAGTATATTACTAGGGATAGGGACTGAAGCTTTCTTT
CASSILLGIGTEAFF
>TRBV18|NA|NA|TRBJ1-3
TGTGCCAGCTCACCGGAGGGAAACACCATATATTTT
CASSPEGNTIYF
>TRBV7-9|NA|TRBD2|TRBJ2-5
TGTGCCAGCAGCCTAACGGGAGGTCCTGAGACCCAGTACTTC
CASSLTGGPETQYF
>TRBV15|NA|TRBD1|TRBJ1-3
TGTGCCACCACACAGGGGTCCCAACCTAGCTCTGGAAACACCATATATTTT
CATTQGSQPSSGNTIYF